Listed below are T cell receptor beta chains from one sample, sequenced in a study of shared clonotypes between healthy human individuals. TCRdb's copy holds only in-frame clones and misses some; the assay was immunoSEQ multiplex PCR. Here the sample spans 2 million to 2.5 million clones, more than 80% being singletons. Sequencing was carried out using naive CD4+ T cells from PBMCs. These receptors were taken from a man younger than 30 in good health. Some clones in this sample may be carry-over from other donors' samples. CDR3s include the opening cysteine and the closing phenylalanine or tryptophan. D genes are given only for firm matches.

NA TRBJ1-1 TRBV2 CASSLNRALTEAFF TGTGCCAGCAGCTTAAACAGGGCGTTAACTGAAGCTTTCTTT
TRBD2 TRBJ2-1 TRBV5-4 CASSMGEGFEQFF TGTGCCAGCAGTATGGGGGAGGGCTTTGAGCAGTTCTTC
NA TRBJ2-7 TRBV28 CASSRTGFYEQYF TGTGCCAGCAGTCGTACAGGGTTCTACGAGCAGTACTTC
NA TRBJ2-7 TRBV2 CASSGLSSLMEQYF TGTGCCAGCAGTGGACTATCCTCCTTGATGGAGCAGTACTTC
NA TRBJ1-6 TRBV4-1 CASSQDLVGGGSPLHF TGCGCCAGCAGCCAAGATTTGGTTGGGGGGGGCTCACCCCTCCACTTT
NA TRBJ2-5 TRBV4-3 CASSNQDGTTQYF TGCGCCAGCAGCAACCAGGACGGGACAACTCAGTACTTC
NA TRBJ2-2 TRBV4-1 CASSQDSQANTGELFF TGCGCCAGCAGCCAAGATAGCCAGGCGAACACCGGGGAGCTGTTTTTT
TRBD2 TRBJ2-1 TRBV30 CAWSVQLAGYNEQFF TGTGCCTGGAGTGTACAACTAGCGGGGTACAATGAGCAGTTCTTC
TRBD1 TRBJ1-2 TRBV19 CASSTQPRQGAKGYTF TGTGCCAGTAGTACCCAGCCCAGGCAGGGGGCCAAGGGCTACACCTTC
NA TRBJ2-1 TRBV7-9 CASSGAGSPYNEQFF TGTGCCAGCAGCGGGGCGGGTAGCCCCTACAATGAGCAGTTCTTC
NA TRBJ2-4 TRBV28 CASSFRQGGKNIQYF TGTGCCAGCAGTTTTCGACAGGGAGGCAAAAACATTCAGTACTTC
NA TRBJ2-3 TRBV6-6 CASRTSAGGADTQYF TGTGCCAGCAGGACTTCGGCCGGGGGCGCAGATACGCAGTATTTT